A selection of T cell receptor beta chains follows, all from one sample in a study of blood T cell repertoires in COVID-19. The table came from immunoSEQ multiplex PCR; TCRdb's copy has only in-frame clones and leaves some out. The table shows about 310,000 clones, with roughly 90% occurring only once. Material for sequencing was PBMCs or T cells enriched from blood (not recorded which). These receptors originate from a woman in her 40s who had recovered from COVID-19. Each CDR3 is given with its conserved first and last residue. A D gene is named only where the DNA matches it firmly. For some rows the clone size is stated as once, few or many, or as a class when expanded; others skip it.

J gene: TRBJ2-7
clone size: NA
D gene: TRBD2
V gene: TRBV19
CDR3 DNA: TGTGCCAGTAGTATAAGGGTAGCGGGAGACTACGAGCAGTACTTC
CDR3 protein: CASSIRVAGDYEQYF

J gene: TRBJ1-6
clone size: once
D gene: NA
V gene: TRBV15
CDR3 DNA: TGTGCCGCCGCGGGCTCCTATAATTCACCCCTCCACTTT
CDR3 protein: CAAAGSYNSPLHF

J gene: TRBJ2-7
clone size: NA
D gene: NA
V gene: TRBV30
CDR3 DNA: TGTGCCTGGAGCCCAGGCTCCTACGAGCAGTACTTC
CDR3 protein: CAWSPGSYEQYF

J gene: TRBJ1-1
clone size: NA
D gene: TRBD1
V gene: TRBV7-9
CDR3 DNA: TGTGCCAGCAGCGTATATCAGGGGGAGGACACTGAAGCTTTCTTT
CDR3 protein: CASSVYQGEDTEAFF

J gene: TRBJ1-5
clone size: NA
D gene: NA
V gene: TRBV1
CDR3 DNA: TGCACCAGCAGCCATCCTAAAGGAGTGCTCAATCAGCCCCAGCATTTT
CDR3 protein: CTSSHPKGVLNQPQHF

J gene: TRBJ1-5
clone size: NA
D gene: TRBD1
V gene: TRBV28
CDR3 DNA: TGTGCCAGCAGTTTGGGGACAGATACACAGCCCCAGCATTTT
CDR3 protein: CASSLGTDTQPQHF

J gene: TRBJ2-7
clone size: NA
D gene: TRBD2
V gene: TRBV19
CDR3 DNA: TGTGCCAGTAGTTTTGGGACTAGCGGATACTACGAGCAGTACTTC
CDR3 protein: CASSFGTSGYYEQYF

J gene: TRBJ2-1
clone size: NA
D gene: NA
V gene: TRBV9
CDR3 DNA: TGTGCCAGCAGCCCCAGGACAGCAACAACCTACAATGAGCAGTTCTTC
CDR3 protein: CASSPRTATTYNEQFF

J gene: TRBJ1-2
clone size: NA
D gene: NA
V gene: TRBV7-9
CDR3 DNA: TGTGCCAGCAGCTTAGGGCACACACTAAGGTATGGCTACACCTTC
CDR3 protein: CASSLGHTLRYGYTF

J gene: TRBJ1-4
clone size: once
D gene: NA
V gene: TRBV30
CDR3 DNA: TGTGCCTGGAGTGCATCCAGTACAAAACTGTTTTTT
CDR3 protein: CAWSASSTKLFF

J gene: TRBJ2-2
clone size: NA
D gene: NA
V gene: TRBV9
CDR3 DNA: TGTGCCAGCAGCCCAGGGGAGACCGGGGAGCTGTTTTTT
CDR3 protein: CASSPGETGELFF

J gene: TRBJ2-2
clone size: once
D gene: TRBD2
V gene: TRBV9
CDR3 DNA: TGTGCCAGCAGCCCAAGACTAGCGGGGGTCACCGGGGAGCTGTTTTTT
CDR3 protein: CASSPRLAGVTGELFF

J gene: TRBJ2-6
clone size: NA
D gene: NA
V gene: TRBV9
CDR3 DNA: TGTGCCAGCAGCCCCGGACTAGGGGCCAACGTCCTGACTTTC
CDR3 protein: CASSPGLGANVLTF

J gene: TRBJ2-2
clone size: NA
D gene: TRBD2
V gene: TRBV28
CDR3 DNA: TGTGCCAGCAGTTTTCGTATAGCGGGGTGGCGGGAGCTGTTTTTT
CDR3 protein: CASSFRIAGWRELFF

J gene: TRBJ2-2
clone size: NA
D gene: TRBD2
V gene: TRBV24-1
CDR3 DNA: TGTGCCACCAGTGTCCAGCGGGGGAACACCGGGGAGCTGTTTTTT
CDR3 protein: CATSVQRGNTGELFF

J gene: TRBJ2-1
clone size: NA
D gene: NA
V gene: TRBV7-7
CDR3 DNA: TGTGCTAGCAGCTTATCCCAGGGATCCAATGAGCAGTTCTTC
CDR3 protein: CASSLSQGSNEQFF

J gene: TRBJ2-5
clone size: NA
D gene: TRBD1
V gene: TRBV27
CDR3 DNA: TGTGCCAGCAGTGCCCGGGACAGAGCAAAGACCCAGTACTTC
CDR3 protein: CASSARDRAKTQYF

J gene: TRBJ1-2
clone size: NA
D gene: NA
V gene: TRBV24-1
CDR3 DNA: TGTGCCACCAGTGATCCGACCGAGGGGCGCGGGGACTATGGCTACACCTTC
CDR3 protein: CATSDPTEGRGDYGYTF

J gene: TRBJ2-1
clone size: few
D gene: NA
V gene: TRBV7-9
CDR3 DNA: TGTGCCAGCAGCTTAGTTGCCGACAAAAGCTCCTACAATGAGCAGTTCTTC
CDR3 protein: CASSLVADKSSYNEQFF

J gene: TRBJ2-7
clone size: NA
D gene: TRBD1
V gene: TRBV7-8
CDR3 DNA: TGTGCCAGCAGCTTAGCGGACAGGGGAGGCTCCTACGAGCAGTACTTC
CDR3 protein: CASSLADRGGSYEQYF

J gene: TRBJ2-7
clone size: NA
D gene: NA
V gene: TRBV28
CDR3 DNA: TGTGCCAGCATCGGTGCCGGGAAAGCCTACGAGCAGTACTTC
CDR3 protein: CASIGAGKAYEQYF

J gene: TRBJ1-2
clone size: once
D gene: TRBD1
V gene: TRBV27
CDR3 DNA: TGTGCCAGCAGTTTGGACAGGGGAAGCAGCTATGGCTACACCTTC
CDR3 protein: CASSLDRGSSYGYTF

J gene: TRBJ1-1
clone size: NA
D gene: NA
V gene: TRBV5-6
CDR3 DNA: TGTGCCAGCAGCGGGAGGGGCTACTACACTGAAGCTTTCTTT
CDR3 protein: CASSGRGYYTEAFF

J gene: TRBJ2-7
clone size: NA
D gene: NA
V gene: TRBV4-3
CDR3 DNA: TGCGCCAGCAGCCAAGATGGGGGCATAGAGTACGAGCAGTACTTC
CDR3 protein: CASSQDGGIEYEQYF

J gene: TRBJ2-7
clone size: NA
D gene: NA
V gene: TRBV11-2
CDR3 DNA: TGTGCCAGCAGCTTAGGCGGGTCCTCCTACGAGCAGTACTTC
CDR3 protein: CASSLGGSSYEQYF

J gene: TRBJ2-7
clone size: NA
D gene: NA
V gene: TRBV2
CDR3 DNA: TGTGCCAGCAGTGAAAGGGCGGGGTTCTCCTACGAGCAGTACTTC
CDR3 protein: CASSERAGFSYEQYF

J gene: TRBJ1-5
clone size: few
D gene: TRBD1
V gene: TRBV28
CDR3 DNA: TGTGCCAGCAGTGGACAGGGGACCCAGCCCCAGCATTTT
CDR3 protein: CASSGQGTQPQHF

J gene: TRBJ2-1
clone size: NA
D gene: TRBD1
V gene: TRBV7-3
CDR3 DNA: TGTGCCAGCAGCTTAGTCACAGGGGGCAACAATGAGCAGTTCTTC
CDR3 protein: CASSLVTGGNNEQFF

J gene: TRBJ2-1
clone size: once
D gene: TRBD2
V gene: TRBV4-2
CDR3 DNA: TGTGCCAGCAGCCTCCCCCCGGGGGGAGATGAGCAGTTCTTC
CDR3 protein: CASSLPPGGDEQFF